The next 22 T cell receptor beta chains were all read from a single sample in a study of tissue T cells after allogeneic stem cell transplantation. Repertoires were generated with immunoSEQ multiplex PCR, while TCRdb's copy carries only in-frame clones and drops some. The repertoire holds 1,500 to 2,000 clones, with under 50% as singletons. Specified time point: mouse harvest day 14 after allogeneic transplant. The graft held 10^6 splenic CD5+ T cells and 10^7 T-cell-depleted bone marrow cells. The source material was blood. These receptors were obtained from a female BALB/c mouse given C57BL/6 T cells with graft-versus-host disease after an allogeneic hematopoietic cell transplant.

On this clone itself: Germline and genes here are mouse. The DNA ends 1 residue before the CDR3 does, and the rest of the CDR3 is filled in from the germline J gene. J is TRBJ2-7 and V is TRBV14, with D perhaps matching TRBD2 (7 bases). The CDR3 length is 13 residues. V lost 2 bases to trimming and J lost 7 bases, with 13 bases between them. From germline, CDR1 is SGHDT and CDR2 FRDEAV. CDR3 region: CASSFRGAGEQYF. The CDR3 DNA, read in part, is TGTGCCAGCAGTTTTCGGGGGGCGGGAGAACAGTAC.

In regard to this clone: All gene names here are mouse names. The read halts 1 residue ahead of the CDR3 end, with the missing end drawn from the germline J gene. The rearrangement joins TRBV3 to TRBJ2-7; 11 bases are a match to TRBD2. The germline CDR1 and CDR2 sequences are SNHLY and FYNGKV (reference sequence). V was pared by 8 bases and J by 1 base, with 7 bases of the junction left unmatched. This CDR3 has 15 amino acids. CDR3 bases read: TGTGCCAGCTCTCTGGGGACTGGGGGATCCTATGAACAGTAC. It is translated as CASSLGTGGSYEQY. The complete CDR3 reads CASSLGTGGSYEQYF.

With respect to this clone: The genes and germline here are from mouse. The observed sequence ends 1 residue before the CDR3 terminus, with the missing tail filled in from the germline J gene. J is TRBJ2-7 and V is TRBV26, with unresolved D. CDR1 is KGHPV, CDR2 FQNQEV, per germline (reference sequence). The CDR3 totals 12 residues. V lost 7 bases and J lost 0, with 7 bases in between. The CDR3 is CASTPSSYEQYF. The DNA read from the CDR3 is TGTGCCAGCACGCCCAGCTCCTATGAACAGTAC.

Turning to this clone: Each gene name is a mouse one. Partial CDR3 DNA: TGTGCCAGCAGTCCGGGCATCTATAATTCGCCCCTCTAC. This encodes CASSPGIYNSPLY. The CDR3 in its entirety is CASSPGIYNSPLYF. The chain has TRBV26 and TRBJ1-6, with D unclear. The read falls 1 residue short of the CDR3 end, and the missing part is taken from the germline J gene. TRBJ1-6 is assigned to the ORF class and has an uncertain function. CDR3 length: 14 residues. Germline CDR1 is KGHPV and CDR2 is FQNQEV (reference sequence). V was cut by 4 bases and J by 3 bases, with 7 bases left in between.

This clone has only a few counts. Mouse names are used for the genes. Read data end 1 residue before the CDR3 end; the end is taken from the germline J gene. The chain uses TRBV4 and TRBJ1-4; 10 nucleotides agree with TRBD1. The CDR3 is made up of 14 amino acids. CDR1 is LGHDT, CDR2 YNNKQL, per germline (reference sequence). V was clipped by 5 bases and J by 7 bases; unmatched bases: 4. The CDR3 region is CASSTGTGVERLFF. Incomplete CDR3 DNA: TGTGCCAGCAGCACCGGGACAGGGGTCGAAAGATTATTT.

This clone was detected only a few times. These gene names are mouse names. The sequenced fragment ends 1 residue before the CDR3 boundary, so the rest is inferred from the germline J gene. The chain recombines TRBV15 with TRBJ2-7, with D unresolved. V was clipped by 6 bases and J by 0 bases, with 3 bases between them. This CDR3 is built from 11 residues. The germline V gene encodes CDR1 SGHND and CDR2 FRSKSL. CDR3 sequence: CASRSSYEQYF. Incomplete CDR3 DNA: TGTGCCAGCAGGAGCTCCTATGAACAGTAC.

This clone occurred a few times. Each gene name is a mouse one. The read falls 1 residue short of the CDR3 end, and the missing part is taken from the germline J gene. This chain uses TRBV1 with TRBJ2-3; the D is unclear. The CDR3 is made up of 15 amino acids. The V end lost 1 base, the J end lost 0 bases, and 8 bases lay between the germline ends. Germline loops: CDR1 NSQYPW, CDR2 LRSPGD (reference sequence). The CDR3 DNA, read in part, is TGCACCTGCAGTGCAGGGCTAGCTAGTGCAGAAACGCTGTAT. Translation: CTCSAGLASAETLY. The CDR3, in full, reads CTCSAGLASAETLYF.

This clone turned up a few times. Germline and genes: mouse. Read data end 1 residue before the CDR3 end; the end is taken from the germline J gene. The gene calls are TRBV13-3 and TRBJ2-4, with D unresolved. In germline, CDR1 is NNHDY, CDR2 SYVADS. The CDR3 consists of 14 residues. V lost 0 bases and J lost 2, with 7 bases in between. CDR3 bases read: TGTGCCAGCAGTGATGCCGGGGATCAAAACACCTTGTAC. As protein: CASSDAGDQNTLY. The full CDR3 reads CASSDAGDQNTLYF.

Comments on this clone: Gene names are mouse gene names. The read is 1 residue too short to cover the CDR3 end, so that end is filled in from the germline J gene. The J gene is TRBJ1-2, the V gene TRBV31; perhaps TRBD1 as D (6 bases). The CDR3 extends over 14 amino acids. Germline CDR1 GKSSPN, CDR2 SITVG. Trimming cost V 0 bases and J 3 bases, with 11 bases left between them. The DNA read from the CDR3 is TGTGCCTGGAGTCTAGGGGGGAGGGACTCCGACTACACC. Protein: CAWSLGGRDSDYT. The full CDR3 sequence reads CAWSLGGRDSDYTF.

This clone was observed a few times. Genes and germline come from the mouse. The read falls 1 residue short of the CDR3 end, and the missing part is taken from the germline J gene. This CDR3 is also generated by other DNA sequences in the sample. The V gene is TRBV5, the J gene TRBJ2-2, with D uncertain. Germline V gene data show CDR1 as LGHNA and CDR2 as YNLKQL (reference sequence). The CDR3 is made up of 16 amino acids. Trimming cost V 0 bases and J 0 bases, with 8 bases left between them. The CDR3 region is CASSQEGAANTGQLYF. CDR3 DNA, as far as it was read: TGTGCCAGCAGCCAAGAGGGTGCAGCAAACACCGGGCAGCTCTAC.

A few counts support this clone. Mouse germline and gene names are used. The missing CDR3 end, 1 residue past where the read stops, is filled in from the germline J gene. The chain couples TRBV20 to TRBJ1-4, with D tentatively TRBD1 (6 bases). The CDR3 loop spans 14 amino acids. Trimming removed 0 bases at V and 5 bases at J, with 10 bases between. Per germline, CDR1 GFQATS and CDR2 STVNSAI. Incomplete CDR3 DNA: TGTGGTGCTAGGGAAACAGGGAAGAACGAAAGATTATTT. It yields the protein CGARETGKNERLF. The whole CDR3 region reads CGARETGKNERLFF.

Worth noting for this clone: All gene names here are mouse names. The CDR3 is cut off 1 residue early in the read; its end comes from the germline J gene. The genes are TRBV2 and TRBJ1-4, with 8 bases matching TRBD1. Per the germline V gene, CDR1 is LGHNA and CDR2 is YSYQKL. V was clipped by 2 bases and J by 7 bases; unmatched bases: 6. This CDR3 is 15 amino acids long. CDR3 DNA (partial): TGTGCCAGCAGCCAACCGCGACAGGGGCCCGAAAGATTATTT. Its translation is CASSQPRQGPERLF. The whole CDR3 reads CASSQPRQGPERLFF.

The table lists this clone with a few counts. Genes and germline are mouse. The CDR3 extends 1 residue past the end of the read, so its final part is completed from the germline J gene. V is TRBV19 and J is TRBJ2-2; tentatively, D is TRBD2 (7 bases). V lost 2 bases and J lost 3, with 11 bases in between. Looked up from germline, CDR1 is FNHDT and CDR2 is SITEND (reference sequence). This CDR3 is 15 amino acids long. The CDR3 here is CASSIRGADTGQLYF. Partial CDR3 DNA: TGTGCCAGCAGTATCCGGGGGGCGGACACCGGGCAGCTCTAC.

To note about this clone: Gene names denote mouse genes. With the read ending 1 residue before the CDR3 end, the germline J gene is used to fill in that end. The genes are TRBV3 and TRBJ2-7; TRBD2 matches 10 bases. CDR1 is SNHLY and CDR2 is FYNGKV in the germline V gene (reference sequence). Trimming removed 5 bases from V and 0 bases from J; junction bases left unmatched: 4. The CDR3 is 15 residues long. The CDR3 is CASSLDWGDSYEQYF. The CDR3 DNA, read in part, is TGTGCCAGCAGCCTCGACTGGGGGGACTCCTATGAACAGTAC.

In this sample, this clone turned up a few times. Mouse gene names and germline throughout. The read gets to within 1 residue of the CDR3 end, and the germline J gene fills in the rest. J is TRBJ1-5 and V is TRBV1; 7 bases align to TRBD1. The V gene end was trimmed by 0 bases and the J gene end by 0 bases; junction bases not matched to a gene: 8. The CDR3 loop spans 18 amino acids. The germline V gene has CDR1 NSQYPW and CDR2 LRSPGD (reference sequence). This CDR3 is CTCSADRQGGGNNQAPLF. CDR3 DNA (partial): TGCACCTGCAGTGCAGATAGGCAGGGGGGGGGTAACAACCAGGCTCCGCTT.

A remark on this clone: Gene names are the mouse ones. The CDR3 end lies 1 residue beyond the end of the read and is filled in from the germline J gene. This rearrangement joins TRBV5 to TRBJ2-1; D possibly matches TRBD1 or TRBD2 (6 bases each). Germline lookup yields CDR1 LGHNA and CDR2 YNLKQL (reference sequence). V was trimmed by 0 bases and J by 13 bases, leaving 13 bases between them. The CDR3 has 13 residues. This CDR3 reads CASSQDWGLQQFF. The CDR3 bases that were read are TGTGCCAGCAGCCAAGATTGGGGGCTCCAACAGTTC.

To note about this clone: Genes here carry mouse names. The CDR3 end lies 1 residue beyond the end of the read and is filled in from the germline J gene. The rearrangement uses TRBV30 and TRBJ2-7, with 9 bases aligning to TRBD2. V gave up 0 bases and J gave up 5 bases; unmatched junction bases: 2. CDR3 length equals 13 residues. The germline V gene has CDR1 SQVVS and CDR2 ANEGSEA. CDR3 protein: CSSRDHWGDEQYF. CDR3 DNA (partial): TGTAGTTCTAGAGATCACTGGGGGGATGAACAGTAC.

Of note for this clone: The gene names given are mouse names. The read falls 1 residue short of the CDR3 end, and the missing part is taken from the germline J gene. This chain joins TRBV16 and TRBJ1-4; D may be TRBD1 (6 bases). Germline CDR1 SGHSA, CDR2 FRNQAP. The germline V and J ends were trimmed by 1 base and 7 bases, with 13 bases remaining between them. The CDR3 spans 15 residues. The chain's CDR3 is CASSLVGGAGERLFF. The CDR3 bases that were read are TGTGCAAGCAGCTTAGTGGGGGGCGCCGGCGAAAGATTATTT.

This clone was observed a handful of times. Mouse gene names apply. Incomplete CDR3 DNA: TGTGCCAGCAGTGATTCGGCTGGGGGGAAAGACACCCAGTAC. The encoded protein is CASSDSAGGKDTQY. Given in full, the CDR3 is CASSDSAGGKDTQYF. This chain uses TRBV13-1 with TRBJ2-5; 8 nucleotides line up with TRBD2. The CDR3 end lies 1 residue beyond the end of the read and is filled in from the germline J gene. V shed 1 base, J shed 4 bases, and the junction held 5 bases outside the gene matches. Germline values: CDR1 NSHNY, CDR2 SYGAGN. The CDR3 runs 15 residues.

As for this clone: The germline and genes are mouse ones. The read terminates 1 residue before the CDR3 end, so the remaining end is supplied by the germline J gene. The rearrangement joins TRBV23 to TRBJ1-1. The CDR3 sequence is 11 residues long. From germline, CDR1 is KGHTA and CDR2 FQNQQP. CDR3 sequence: CSSSQGAEVFF. CDR3 DNA, as far as it was read: TGCTCCAGCAGTCAAGGGGCGGAAGTCTTC.

Remarks on this clone: Mouse germline and gene names are used. Read sequence stops 1 residue before the CDR3 end, and the germline J gene provides the missing end. The rearrangement joins TRBV15 to TRBJ1-1; D ambiguous. The CDR3 loop spans 11 amino acids. Trimming stripped 6 bases from V and 9 bases from J, with 11 bases between. Per the germline V gene, CDR1 is SGHND and CDR2 is FRSKSL. CDR3 DNA (partial): TGTGCCAGCAGGAGGGAGGGTCAAGTCTTC. Translation: CASRREGQVF. The whole CDR3 region reads CASRREGQVFF.

Of note for this clone: Mouse germline and gene names are used. The read ends 1 residue shy of where the CDR3 ends; the end is completed using the germline J gene. This rearrangement joins TRBV26 to TRBJ2-1; D possibly corresponds to TRBD1 (6 bases). V was pared by 0 bases and J by 7 bases, with 10 bases between. This CDR3 has 14 amino acids. CDR1 is KGHPV and CDR2 is FQNQEV in the germline V gene (reference sequence). CDR3 region: CASSLSQGWAEQFF. The sequenced CDR3 bases are TGTGCCAGCAGTCTGTCACAGGGATGGGCTGAGCAGTTC. The full variable domain, completed using reference TRBV26 and TRBJ2-1, is NSKVIQTPRYLVKGQGQKAKMRCIPEKGHPVVFWYQQNKNNEFKFLINFQNQEVLQQIDMTEKRFSAECPSNSPCSLEIQSSEAGDSALYLCASSLSQGWAEQFFGPGTRLTVL.